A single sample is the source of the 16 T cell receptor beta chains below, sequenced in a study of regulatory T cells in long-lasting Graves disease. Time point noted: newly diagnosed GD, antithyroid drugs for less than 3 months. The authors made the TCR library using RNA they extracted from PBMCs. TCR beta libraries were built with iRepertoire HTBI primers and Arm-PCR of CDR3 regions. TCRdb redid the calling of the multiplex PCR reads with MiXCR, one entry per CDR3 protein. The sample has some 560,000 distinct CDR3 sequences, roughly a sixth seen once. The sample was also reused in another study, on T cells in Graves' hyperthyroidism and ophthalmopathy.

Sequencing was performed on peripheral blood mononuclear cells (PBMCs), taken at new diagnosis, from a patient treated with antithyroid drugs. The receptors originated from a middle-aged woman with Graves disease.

The CDR3 is CATGSGSRDIRVEAFF. CDR3 DNA: TGTGCAACGGGATCAGGGAGTAGAGATATAAGGGTTGAAGCTTTCTTT. The chain employs TRBV28 and TRBJ1-1, with D perhaps TRBD1 (5 bases). Germline V CDR1 and CDR2: MDHEN, SYDVKM. CDR3 size: 16 residues.

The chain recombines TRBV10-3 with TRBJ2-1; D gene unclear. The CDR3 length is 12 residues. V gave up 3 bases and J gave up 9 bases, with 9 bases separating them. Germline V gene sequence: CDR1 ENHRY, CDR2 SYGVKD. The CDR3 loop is CAISDSLIEQFF. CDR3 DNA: TGTGCCATCAGTGACTCCCTCATTGAGCAGTTCTTC.

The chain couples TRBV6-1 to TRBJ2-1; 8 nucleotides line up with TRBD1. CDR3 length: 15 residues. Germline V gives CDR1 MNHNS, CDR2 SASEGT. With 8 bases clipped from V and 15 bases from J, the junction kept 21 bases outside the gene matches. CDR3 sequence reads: CASRSTGDVSEVWFF. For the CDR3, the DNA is TGTGCCAGCCGATCGACAGGGGATGTTAGTGAGGTATGGTTCTTC.

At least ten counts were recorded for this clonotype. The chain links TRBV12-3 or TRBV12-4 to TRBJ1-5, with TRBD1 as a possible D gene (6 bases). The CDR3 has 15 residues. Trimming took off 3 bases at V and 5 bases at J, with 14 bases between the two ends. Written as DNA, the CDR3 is TGTGCCAGCAGTTTTGGACAGCAAACCTATCAGCCCCAGCATTTT. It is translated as CASSFGQQTYQPQHF.

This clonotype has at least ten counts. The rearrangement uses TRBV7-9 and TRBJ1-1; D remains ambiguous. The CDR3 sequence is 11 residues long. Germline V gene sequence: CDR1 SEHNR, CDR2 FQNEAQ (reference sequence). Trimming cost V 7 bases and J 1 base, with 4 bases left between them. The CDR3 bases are TGTGCCAGCACCAAGAACACTGAAGCTTTCTTT. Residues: CASTKNTEAFF.

In DNA form, the CDR3 reads TGTGCCAGCAGCTTAAGGTCGTACACTGAAGCTTTCTTT. It translates to CASSLRSYTEAFF. This chain links TRBV7-2 with TRBJ1-1; D not certain. CDR1 is SGHTA and CDR2 is FQGNSA in the germline V gene. V was pared by 2 bases and J by 3 bases, with 7 bases between. This CDR3 has 13 amino acids.

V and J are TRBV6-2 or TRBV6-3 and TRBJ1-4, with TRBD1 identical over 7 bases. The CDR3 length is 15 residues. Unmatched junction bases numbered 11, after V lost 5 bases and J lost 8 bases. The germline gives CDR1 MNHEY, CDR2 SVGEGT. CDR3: CASSHPLGGQEKLFF. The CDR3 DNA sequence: TGTGCCAGCAGTCACCCGTTGGGGGGACAGGAAAAACTGTTTTTT.

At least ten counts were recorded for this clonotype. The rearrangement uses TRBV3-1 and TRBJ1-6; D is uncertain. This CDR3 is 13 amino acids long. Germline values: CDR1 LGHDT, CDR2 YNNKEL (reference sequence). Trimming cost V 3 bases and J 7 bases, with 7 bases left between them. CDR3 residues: CASSHGSNSPLHF. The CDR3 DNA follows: TGTGCCAGCAGCCATGGGTCGAATTCACCCCTCCACTTT.

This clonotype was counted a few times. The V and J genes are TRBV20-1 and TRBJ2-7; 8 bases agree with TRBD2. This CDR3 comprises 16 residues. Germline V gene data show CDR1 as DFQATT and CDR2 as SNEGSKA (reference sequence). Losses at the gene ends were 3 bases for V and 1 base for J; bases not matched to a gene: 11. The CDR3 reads CSASETGGGASYEQYF. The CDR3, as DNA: TGCAGTGCTAGCGAAACCGGGGGGGGCGCTTCCTACGAGCAGTACTTC.

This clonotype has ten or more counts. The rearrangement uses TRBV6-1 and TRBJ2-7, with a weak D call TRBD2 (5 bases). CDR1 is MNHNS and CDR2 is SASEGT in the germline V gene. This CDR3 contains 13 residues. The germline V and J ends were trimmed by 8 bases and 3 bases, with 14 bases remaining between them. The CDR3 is CASRSGSLYEQYF. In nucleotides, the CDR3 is TGTGCCAGCCGCTCGGGGTCCCTCTACGAGCAGTACTTC.

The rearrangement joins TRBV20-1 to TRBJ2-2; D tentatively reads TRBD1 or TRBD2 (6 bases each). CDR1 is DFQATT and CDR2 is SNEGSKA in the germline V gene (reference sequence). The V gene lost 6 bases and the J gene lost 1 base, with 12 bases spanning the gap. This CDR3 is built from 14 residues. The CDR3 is CSARGPLNTGELFF. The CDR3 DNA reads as TGCAGTGCACGGGGGCCGTTGAACACCGGGGAGCTGTTTTTT.

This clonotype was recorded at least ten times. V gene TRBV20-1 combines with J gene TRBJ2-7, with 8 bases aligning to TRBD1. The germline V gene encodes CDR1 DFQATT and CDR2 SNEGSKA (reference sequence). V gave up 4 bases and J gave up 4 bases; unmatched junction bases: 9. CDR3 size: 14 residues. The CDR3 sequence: CSATPPTGGYEQYF. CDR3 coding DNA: TGCAGTGCTACGCCCCCCACAGGGGGGTACGAGCAGTACTTC.

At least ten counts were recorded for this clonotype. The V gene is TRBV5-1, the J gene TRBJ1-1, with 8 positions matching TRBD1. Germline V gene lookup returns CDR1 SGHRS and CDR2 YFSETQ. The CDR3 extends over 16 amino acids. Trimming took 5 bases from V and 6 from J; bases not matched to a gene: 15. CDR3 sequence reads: CASSGLGTGQQAEAFF. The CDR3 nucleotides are TGCGCCAGCAGTGGGTTAGGGACAGGACAACAGGCTGAAGCTTTCTTT. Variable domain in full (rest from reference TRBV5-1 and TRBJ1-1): KAGVTQTPRYLIKTRGQQVTLSCSPISGHRSVSWYQQTPGQGLQFLFEYFSETQRNKGNFPGRFSGRQFSNSRSEMNVSTLELGDSALYLCASSGLGTGQQAEAFFGQGTRLTVV.

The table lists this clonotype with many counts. The CDR3 loop is CASSPRTNREGEQYF. CDR3 DNA sequence: TGTGCCAGCAGTCCCCGGACTAATCGAGAGGGCGAGCAGTACTTC. The gene calls are TRBV6-1 and TRBJ2-7; the D gene is possibly TRBD2 (6 bases). V lost 5 bases to trimming and J lost 6 bases, with 20 bases between them. This CDR3 contains 15 residues. Germline assignment: CDR1 MNHNS and CDR2 SASEGT.

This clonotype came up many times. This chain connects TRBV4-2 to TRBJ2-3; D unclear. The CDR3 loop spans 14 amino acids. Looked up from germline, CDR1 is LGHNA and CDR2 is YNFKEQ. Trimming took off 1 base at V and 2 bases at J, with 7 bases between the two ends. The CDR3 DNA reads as TGTGCCAGCAGCCAAGTTCCCCACACAGATACGCAGTATTTT. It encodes CASSQVPHTDTQYF.

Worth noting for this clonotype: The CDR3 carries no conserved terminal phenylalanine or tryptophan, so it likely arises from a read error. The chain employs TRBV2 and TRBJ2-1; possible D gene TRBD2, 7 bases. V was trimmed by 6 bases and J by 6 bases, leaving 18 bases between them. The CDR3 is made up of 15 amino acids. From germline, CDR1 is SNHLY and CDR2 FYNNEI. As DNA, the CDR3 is TGTGCCAGCAGCCTCATGGGGGGGGGCCCCAATGAGCAGTTCTCC. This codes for CASSLMGGGPNEQFS.